This record concerns one T cell receptor (beta chain) sequence. This specimen comes from a study of cytomegalovirus exposure and HLA in healthy donors. With 60 Vbeta and 13 Jbeta primers, the PCR was carried out. Produced via immunoSEQ multiplex PCR; TCRdb's table is partial and in-frame only. Altogether 130,000 to 150,000 clones are present, approximately 80% being singletons, with the ten largest covering 4.5% to 6%. The length of the CDR3 is 13 residues. Per the germline V gene, CDR1 is SGDLS and CDR2 is YYNGEE. The germline V and J ends were trimmed by 3 bases and 5 bases, with 11 bases remaining between them. Nominal health characterized the donors when sampled, though unrecorded immune exposures were likely.

The sequence derives from a male donor in good health and CMV-seronegative. The material sequenced was PBMCs. The chain combines TRBV9 with TRBJ1-1; maybe TRBD1 (6 bases). CDR3 residues: CASSETGRTEAFF. As DNA, the CDR3 is TGTGCCAGCAGCGAGACAGGAAGAACTGAAGCTTTCTTT.